The 25 T cell receptor beta chains given below trace back to one sample, sequenced in a study of blood T cell repertoires in COVID-19. Clones were read by immunoSEQ multiplex PCR, and TCRdb kept only the in-frame ones, dropping some. Among fewer than 250,000 clones listed, over 75% were seen once. The sample consisted of peripheral blood. Receptors were obtained from a middle-aged woman with acute or convalescent COVID-19.

V gene TRBV6-6 combines with J gene TRBJ2-5, with 10 bases that match TRBD1. Germline V gives CDR1 MNHNY, CDR2 SVGAGI (reference sequence). Trimming cost V 8 bases and J 4 bases; bases outside gene matches: 13. This CDR3 has 16 amino acids. The CDR3 DNA is TGTGCCAGCCGAATCCTCGGGACAGGGGTAGGAGAGACCCAGTACTTC. Encoded protein: CASRILGTGVGETQYF.

This clone came up once. The chain recombines TRBV21-1 with TRBJ1-6; the D call TRBD1 from the table was never checked on the DNA. TRBV21-1 is given as a pseudogene. The CDR3 is made up of 15 amino acids. CDR3 region: CASSRGQAVNSPLHF. CDR3 coding DNA: TGTGCCAGCAGCAGGGGACAGGCGGTTAATTCACCCCTCCACTTT.

Only one count was recorded for this clone. The CDR3 spells CASSSYSGAAGGTQYF. In nucleotides, the CDR3 is TGTGCCAGCTCATCCTATAGCGGGGCCGCGGGGGGTACGCAGTATTTT. The V call is TRBV18, the J call TRBJ2-3; 8 nucleotides agree with TRBD2. After removal of 5 bases from V and 8 bases from J, the junction contained 15 bases not matched to a gene. Germline V CDR1 and CDR2: KGHSH, LQKENI. CDR3 size: 16 residues.

The rearrangement links TRBV29-1 to TRBJ1-5, with 10 bases aligning to TRBD1. The V gene's germline CDR1 is SQVTM and CDR2 ANQGSEA. This CDR3 is 14 amino acids long. V lost 7 bases to trimming and J lost 1 base; unmatched junction nucleotides: 4. The CDR3 loop reads CSAATGGSNQPQHF. In nucleotides, the CDR3 is TGCAGCGCTGCGACAGGGGGCAGCAATCAGCCCCAGCATTTT.

A single count supports this clone. This sequence joins TRBV5-4 and TRBJ1-2; maybe TRBD1 (5 bases). This CDR3 comprises 15 residues. From germline, CDR1 is SGHNT and CDR2 YYREEE (reference sequence). Trimming pared 0 bases from V and 0 bases from J, leaving 9 bases between. The CDR3 spells CASSLGGVPNYGYTF. For the CDR3, the DNA is TGTGCCAGCAGCTTGGGGGGGGTTCCTAACTATGGCTACACCTTC.

V is TRBV2 and J is TRBJ2-3; a possible D gene is TRBD1 (6 bases). The CDR3 is 13 residues long. Trimming took off 2 bases at V and 6 bases at J, with 9 bases between the two ends. CDR1 and CDR2 (germline): SNHLY, FYNNEI. The CDR3 spells CASSEQGQDTQYF. The CDR3 nucleotides are TGTGCCAGCAGTGAACAGGGGCAGGATACGCAGTATTTT.

The V call is TRBV30, the J call TRBJ1-3, with D tentatively TRBD1 (5 bases). V lost 3 bases to trimming and J lost 3 bases, with 9 bases between them. The germline V gene has CDR1 GTSNPN and CDR2 SVGIG (reference sequence). This CDR3 contains 13 residues. CDR3 protein: CAWSGGYGNTIYF. CDR3 nucleotides: TGTGCCTGGAGCGGGGGATATGGAAACACCATATATTTT.

The chain uses TRBV12-3 or TRBV12-4 and TRBJ1-2; no firm D call. There are 12 residues in the CDR3. Trimming stripped 5 bases from V and 4 bases from J, with 8 bases between. In DNA form, the CDR3 reads TGTGCCAGCAGTACATCTGGCTATGGCTACACCTTC. This sequence encodes CASSTSGYGYTF.

This clone has only one observation. The rearrangement links TRBV11-1 to TRBJ2-5; TRBD2 matches 11 bases. The CDR3 loop spans 15 amino acids. The V segment lost 6 bases and the J segment 4 bases; nucleotides outside the gene matches: 7. Germline CDR1 and CDR2: SGHAT and FQDESV (reference sequence). CDR3: CASRNSGGDRETQYF. In DNA form, the CDR3 reads TGTGCCAGCAGAAATAGCGGGGGGGATCGAGAGACCCAGTACTTC.

The V and J genes are TRBV18 and TRBJ2-1; 12 bases are a match to TRBD1. The J segment lost 7 bases and the V segment lost 5 bases, leaving 9 bases of the junction unmatched. The CDR3 spans 16 residues. Germline loops: CDR1 KGHSH, CDR2 LQKENI. The DNA for the CDR3 is TGTGCCAGCTCAACGGGCCGGGACAGGGGGCGAAATGAGCAGTTCTTC. This sequence encodes CASSTGRDRGRNEQFF.

V is TRBV7-8 and J is TRBJ2-2, with a tentative D call TRBD2 (5 bases). CDR3 length: 15 amino acids. Germline V gene sequence: CDR1 SGHVS, CDR2 FQNEAQ. V dropped 3 bases and J dropped 0 bases, with 8 bases sitting between them. The CDR3 DNA reads TGTGCCAGCAGCTTTGAGGGAACGAACACCGGGGAGCTGTTTTTT. Its protein is CASSFEGTNTGELFF.

J is TRBJ1-2 and V is TRBV5-1, with 9 nucleotides matching TRBD1. Per the germline V gene, CDR1 is SGHRS and CDR2 is YFSETQ. CDR3 size: 16 residues. V lost 0 bases, J lost 2 bases, and 5 bases stayed unmatched. The CDR3 region has the DNA TGCGCCAGCAGCTTGGTACAGGGGGCGAGAAACTATGGCTACACCTTC. Translated, it gives CASSLVQGARNYGYTF.

This rearrangement joins TRBV28 to TRBJ2-2; 12 bases fit TRBD2. From germline, CDR1 is MDHEN and CDR2 SYDVKM. Trimming cost V 4 bases and J 5 bases; bases outside gene matches: 14. CDR3 length: 19 residues. CDR3 in amino acids: CASSSPLAGGPYGTGELFF. In nucleotides, the CDR3 is TGTGCCAGCAGTTCACCTCTAGCGGGGGGGCCTTATGGTACCGGGGAGCTGTTTTTT.

The chain employs TRBV3-1 (or the pseudogene TRBV3-2) and TRBJ1-2, with no clear D. Trimming cost V 0 bases and J 8 bases, with 13 bases left between them. Germline V gene data show CDR1 as LGHDT and CDR2 as YNNKEL (reference sequence). The CDR3 has 14 amino acids. The CDR3 protein is CASSQDLGRGGYTF. The CDR3, as DNA: TGTGCCAGCAGCCAAGATCTAGGCCGCGGGGGCTACACCTTC.

This chain uses TRBV5-1 with TRBJ2-3; 8 nucleotides match TRBD1. There are 14 residues in the CDR3. Germline V CDR1 and CDR2: SGHRS, YFSETQ. Trimming at V came to 4 bases and at J to 6 bases, leaving 7 bases not matched to a gene. CDR3 nucleotides: TGCGCCAGCAGCCCAGGACAGGGTGTGGATACGCAGTATTTT. Translation gives CASSPGQGVDTQYF. Full variable domain (missing parts from reference TRBV5-1 and TRBJ2-3): KAGVTQTPRYLIKTRGQQVTLSCSPISGHRSVSWYQQTPGQGLQFLFEYFSETQRNKGNFPGRFSGRQFSNSRSEMNVSTLELGDSALYLCASSPGQGVDTQYFGPGTRLTVL.

This clone turned up a few times. This chain joins TRBV6-2 or TRBV6-3 and TRBJ1-5; D is possibly TRBD1 (6 bases). Trimming left V 2 bases short and J 1 base short, with 15 bases between. This CDR3 comprises 17 residues. Germline values: CDR1 MNHEY, CDR2 SVGEGT. For the CDR3, the DNA is TGTGCCAGCAGTTACAGCCAGGGGAGAGGGAGCAATCAGCCCCAGCATTTT. Its translation: CASSYSQGRGSNQPQHF.

The V gene is TRBV7-6, the J gene TRBJ2-5; perhaps TRBD1 as D (6 bases). Per the germline V gene, CDR1 is SGHVS and CDR2 is FNYEAQ. This CDR3 is built from 15 residues. Trimming removed 8 bases from V and 1 base from J, with 17 bases in between. Here the CDR3 DNA reads TGTGCCAGCTCAGTTTTGGGGGCCACCCAAGAGACCCAGTACTTC. This encodes CASSVLGATQETQYF.

The J gene is TRBJ2-2, the V gene TRBV5-4, with 9 nucleotides matching TRBD1. The CDR3 has 16 residues. The germline V gene has CDR1 SGHNT and CDR2 YYREEE (reference sequence). V lost 3 bases to trimming and J lost 8 bases; unmatched junction nucleotides: 11. The CDR3 here is CASSSLIQGARGELFF. CDR3 in DNA: TGTGCCAGCAGCTCTCTTATACAGGGGGCAAGGGGGGAGCTGTTTTTT.

Only one count was recorded for this clone. The V call is TRBV7-2, the J call TRBJ1-6; TRBD1 is a possible D gene (5 bases). CDR3 length equals 14 residues. Trimming removed 3 bases at V and 7 bases at J, with 10 bases between. CDR1 and CDR2 from the germline V gene are SGHTA and FQGNSA. Written as DNA, the CDR3 is TGTGCCAGCAGCTTGCCAGGGTGGAATTCACCCCTCCACTTT. This sequence encodes CASSLPGWNSPLHF.

This clone showed up just once. The chain uses TRBV13 and TRBJ2-7; no clear D. CDR3 size: 14 residues. Trimming removed 2 bases at V and 4 bases at J, with 12 bases between. Germline V gene data show CDR1 as PRHDT and CDR2 as FYEKMQ (reference sequence). The CDR3 nucleotides read TGTGCCAGCAGCTTAAGGTACAGACCTTACGAGCAGTACGTC. Translation gives CASSLRYRPYEQYV.

The chain employs TRBV7-9 and TRBJ1-1, with TRBD1 as a possible D gene (5 bases). Germline values: CDR1 SEHNR, CDR2 FQNEAQ (reference sequence). The CDR3 spans 13 residues. V shed 5 bases and J shed 4 bases, with 11 bases lying between them. The CDR3 sequence is CASSRSGGTEAFF. The CDR3 DNA reads as TGTGCCAGCAGCCGCTCGGGGGGCACTGAAGCTTTCTTT.

This clone was detected once. The V gene is TRBV30, the J gene TRBJ1-3, with no clear D. The CDR3 has 13 residues. Trimming took 5 bases from V and 1 from J, leaving 9 bases between them. The V gene's germline CDR1 is GTSNPN and CDR2 SVGIG (reference sequence). The CDR3 nucleotides read TGTGCCTGGTCGACAAGTTCTGGAAACACCATATATTTT. Residues: CAWSTSSGNTIYF.

This rearrangement joins TRBV20-1 to TRBJ1-1, with D possibly TRBD1 on 6 matching bases. The CDR3 spans 13 residues. V lost 3 bases to trimming and J lost 5 bases, with 13 bases between them. The germline V gene encodes CDR1 DFQATT and CDR2 SNEGSKA (reference sequence). CDR3 protein: CSASQGIRTEAFF. DNA of the CDR3: TGCAGTGCTAGTCAGGGGATTCGGACTGAAGCTTTCTTT.

The chain has TRBV6-5 and TRBJ1-2; a weak D match, TRBD1 (6 bases). V lost 6 bases to trimming and J lost 4 bases, with 15 bases between them. The CDR3 is made up of 14 amino acids. CDR1 and CDR2 from the germline V gene are MNHEY and SVGAGI. The CDR3 nucleotides are TGTGCCAGCAGCCCCGCGGGGGCCGGCTATGGCTACACCTTC. Protein product: CASSPAGAGYGYTF.

The chain couples TRBV3-1 (or the pseudogene TRBV3-2) to TRBJ1-2, with D maybe TRBD1 (5 bases). The CDR3 has 15 amino acids. The V end lost 4 bases, the J end lost 0 bases, and 12 bases lay between the germline ends. Germline CDR1 and CDR2: LGHDT and YNNKEL (reference sequence). The CDR3 DNA reads as TGTGCCAGCAGCCCGGACACGTTAGCTAACTATGGCTACACCTTC. This gives the protein CASSPDTLANYGYTF.